Detailed here is one T cell receptor beta chain. Its target is unknown. The data are from a study of shared clonotypes between healthy human individuals. General observations from the study: Unshared clonotypes carried lower generation probabilities than those common to all four donors. Clonotype sharing among donors, it was expected, would be affected by sequencing depth.

CD8 cells regarded as naive lacked CD45RO, were positively chosen for CCR7, and omitted terminally differentiated effector memory CD45RA+ cells. Nashville, Tennessee was home to all donors, each a Caucasian adult. Germline lookup yields CDR1 SNHLY and CDR2 FYNNEI. The CDR3 totals 15 residues. The V end lost 6 bases, the J end lost 5 bases, and 20 bases lay between the germline ends. Sequencing was performed with immunoSEQ multiplex PCR; in TCRdb, only in-frame clones are kept and a portion is missing. Among about 590,000 clones, roughly 95% were seen once, and the ten largest hold roughly 0.1%. The J gene is TRBJ2-7, the V gene TRBV2; D is perhaps TRBD2 (6 bases). This receptor was identified in a young woman in good health. The specimen sequenced was naive CD8+ T cells sorted from blood. CDR3 nucleotide sequence: TGTGCCAGCAGGGGTCTTAGGGACTCCCCCCACGAGCAGTACTTC. It encodes CASRGLRDSPHEQYF. Combining the CDR3 with reference TRBV2 and TRBJ2-7 gives the whole variable domain EPEVTQTPSHQVTQMGQEVILRCVPISNHLYFYWYRQILGQKVEFLVSFYNNEISEKSEIFDDQFSVERPDGSNFTLKIRSTKLEDSAMYFCASRGLRDSPHEQYFGPGTRLTVT.